A single sample gave rise to the 10 T cell receptor beta chains below, sequenced in a study of long-term antiretroviral therapy in people with HIV. Version v3.0 of the immunoSEQ assay ran at survey level. Measured with immunoSEQ multiplex PCR; TCRdb has only the in-frame clones, and not every one. The table lists around 20,000 clones, over 70% of them singletons, with 8% to 10% in the top ten. Material: unsorted PBMCs, obtained 0.5 years before starting antiretroviral therapy. All receptors come from a man aged 18 to 29 with HIV.

This clone appeared once. This chain links TRBV4-3 with TRBJ2-7; D perhaps matches TRBD1 (6 bases). There are 14 residues in the CDR3. V lost 0 bases to trimming and J lost 3 bases, with 9 bases between them. Germline CDR1 and CDR2: LGHNA and YSLEER. The CDR3 reads CASSQETGHYEQYF. CDR3 bases: TGCGCCAGCAGCCAAGAAACAGGGCACTACGAGCAGTACTTC.

This clone showed up just once. The V and J genes are TRBV28 and TRBJ2-3, with 9 bases identical to TRBD2. The CDR3 has 14 residues. Germline lookup yields CDR1 MDHEN and CDR2 SYDVKM. The trim removed 8 bases at V and 4 bases at J, leaving 7 bases unmatched. The chain's CDR3 is CASGPSGDPDTQYF. In DNA, the CDR3 is TGTGCCAGCGGACCTAGCGGGGACCCAGATACGCAGTATTTT.

The J gene is TRBJ2-7, the V gene TRBV4-3; 8 positions match TRBD1. Unmatched junction bases numbered 7, after V lost 4 bases and J lost 5 bases. Germline lookup yields CDR1 LGHNA and CDR2 YSLEER. The CDR3 contains 14 residues. The CDR3 spells CASSPGTGPHEQYF. DNA for the CDR3: TGCGCCAGCAGCCCCGGGACAGGTCCTCACGAGCAGTACTTC.

This clone was seen only a few times. The V and J genes are TRBV27 and TRBJ2-3; 7 bases match TRBD2. CDR1 MNHEY and CDR2 SMNVEV come from the germline V gene (reference sequence). The J segment lost 8 bases and the V segment lost 2 bases, leaving 4 bases of the junction unmatched. The CDR3 covers 13 residues. The CDR3 sequence is CASSLGPGGTQYF. CDR3 nucleotides: TGTGCCAGCAGTTTAGGCCCGGGAGGTACGCAGTATTTT.

For this clone: At the DNA level, this CDR3 is encoded by other sequences in the same sample as well. The genes are TRBV6-1 and TRBJ1-1; 9 bases match TRBD1. The junction had 5 bases not matched to a gene; V was cut back by 6 bases and J by 0 bases. The germline gives CDR1 MNHNS, CDR2 SASEGT. CDR3 length: 15 amino acids. CDR3 loop: CASRDRDRVNTEAFF. The CDR3 DNA reads TGTGCCAGCAGGGACCGGGACAGGGTGAACACTGAAGCTTTCTTT.

A few counts support this clone. The rearrangement links TRBV25-1 to TRBJ2-5; D remains ambiguous. V lost 4 bases and J 2 bases, leaving 5 bases between the germline ends. Germline V CDR1 and CDR2: MGHDK, SYGVNS. CDR3 length equals 12 residues. The CDR3: CASSAFQETQYF. DNA for the CDR3: TGTGCCAGCAGTGCATTTCAAGAGACCCAGTACTTC.

The chain recombines TRBV10-3 with TRBJ1-1; 7 bases line up with TRBD1. J lost 0 bases, V lost 6 bases, and 4 bases had no gene match. There are 14 residues in the CDR3. The V gene's germline CDR1 is ENHRY and CDR2 SYGVKD. The CDR3 sequence is CAISAGQLNTEAFF. The CDR3 DNA reads TGTGCCATCAGCGCGGGACAGTTGAACACTGAAGCTTTCTTT.

This sequence joins TRBV5-6 and TRBJ1-3; D remains unclear. The V end was cut by 1 base, the J end by 0 bases, with 17 bases between. The CDR3 runs 18 residues. Germline CDR1 is SGHDT and CDR2 is YYEEEE. The DNA of the CDR3 is TGTGCCAGCAGCTTGAGGGCGGTAGGCCTTCACTCTGGAAACACCATATATTTT. Amino acid sequence: CASSLRAVGLHSGNTIYF.

The V and J genes are TRBV18 and TRBJ2-5, with 7 positions matching TRBD1. The V gene's germline CDR1 is KGHSH and CDR2 LQKENI. V lost 4 bases and J lost 1; bases outside the gene matches: 12. The CDR3 spans 17 residues. In DNA, the CDR3 is TGTGCCAGCTCACTCGCGAGGACAGGTATATCCCAAGAGACCCAGTACTTC. As protein: CASSLARTGISQETQYF.

The V and J genes are TRBV1 and TRBJ2-1; the table gives TRBD2 as D, unverified against the DNA. TRBV1 is assigned pseudogene status. The CDR3 covers 15 residues. Written as DNA, the CDR3 is TGCACCAGCAGCCAAGACTGGAGCGGATACAATGAGCAGTTCTTC. This translates into CTSSQDWSGYNEQFF.